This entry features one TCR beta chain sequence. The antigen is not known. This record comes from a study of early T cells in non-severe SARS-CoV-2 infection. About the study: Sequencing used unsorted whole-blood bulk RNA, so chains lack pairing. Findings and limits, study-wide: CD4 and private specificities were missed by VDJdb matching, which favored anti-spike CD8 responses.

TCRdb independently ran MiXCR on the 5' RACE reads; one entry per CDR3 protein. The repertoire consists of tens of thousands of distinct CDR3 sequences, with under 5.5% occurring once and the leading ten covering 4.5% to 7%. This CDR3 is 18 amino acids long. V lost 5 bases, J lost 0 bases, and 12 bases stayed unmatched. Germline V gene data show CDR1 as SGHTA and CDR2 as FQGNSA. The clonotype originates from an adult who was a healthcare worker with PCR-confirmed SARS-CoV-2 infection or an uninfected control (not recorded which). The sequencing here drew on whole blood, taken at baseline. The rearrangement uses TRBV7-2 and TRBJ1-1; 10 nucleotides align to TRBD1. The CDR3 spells CASSLRAGTGALNTEAFF. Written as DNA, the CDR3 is TGTGCCAGCAGCCTCAGAGCCGGGACAGGGGCACTGAACACTGAAGCTTTCTTT.